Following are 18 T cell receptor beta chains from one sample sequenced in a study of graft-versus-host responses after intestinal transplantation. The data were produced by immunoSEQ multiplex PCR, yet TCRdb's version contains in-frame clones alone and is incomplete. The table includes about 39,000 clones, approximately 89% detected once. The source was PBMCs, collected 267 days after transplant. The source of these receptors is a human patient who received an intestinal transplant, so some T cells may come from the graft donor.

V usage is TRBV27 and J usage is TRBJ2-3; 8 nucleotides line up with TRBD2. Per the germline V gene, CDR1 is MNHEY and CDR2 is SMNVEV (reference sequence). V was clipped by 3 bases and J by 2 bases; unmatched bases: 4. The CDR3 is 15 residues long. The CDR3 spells CASSFSGGVTDTQYF. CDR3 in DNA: TGTGCCAGCAGTTTCAGCGGGGGAGTCACAGATACGCAGTATTTT.

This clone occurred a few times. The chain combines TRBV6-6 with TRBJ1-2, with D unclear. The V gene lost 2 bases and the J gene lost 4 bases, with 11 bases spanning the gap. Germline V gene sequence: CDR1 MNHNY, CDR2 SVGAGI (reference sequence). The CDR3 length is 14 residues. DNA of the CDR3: TGTGCCAGCAGTTACCGTGCGGATCTCTATGGCTACACCTTC. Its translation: CASSYRADLYGYTF.

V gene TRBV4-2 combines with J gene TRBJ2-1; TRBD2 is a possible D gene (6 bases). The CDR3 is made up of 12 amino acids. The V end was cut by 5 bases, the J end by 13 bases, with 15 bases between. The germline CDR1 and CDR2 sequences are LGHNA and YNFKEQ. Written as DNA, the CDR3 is TGTGCCAGCAGCGACTGGGACTTACCACAGTTCTTC. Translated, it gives CASSDWDLPQFF.

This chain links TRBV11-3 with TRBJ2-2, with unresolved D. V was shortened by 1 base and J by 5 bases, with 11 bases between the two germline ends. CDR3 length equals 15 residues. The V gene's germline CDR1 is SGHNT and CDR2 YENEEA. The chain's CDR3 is CASSLAPPGTGELFF. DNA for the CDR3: TGTGCCAGCAGCTTAGCCCCCCCCGGTACCGGGGAGCTGTTTTTT.

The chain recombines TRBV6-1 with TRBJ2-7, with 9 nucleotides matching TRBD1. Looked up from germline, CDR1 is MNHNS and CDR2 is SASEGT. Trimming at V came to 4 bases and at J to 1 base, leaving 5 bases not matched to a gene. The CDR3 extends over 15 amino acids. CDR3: CASSVGDRESYEQYF. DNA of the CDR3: TGTGCCAGCAGTGTAGGGGACAGGGAATCCTACGAGCAGTACTTC.

CDR3 DNA sequence: TGTGCCAGCAGTTACCCGGGACAGGGCTACGAGCAGTACTTC. This gives the protein CASSYPGQGYEQYF. This rearrangement joins TRBV6-5 to TRBJ2-7, with 9 bases lining up with TRBD1. The CDR3 length is 14 residues. The junction had 2 bases not matched to a gene; V was cut back by 2 bases and J by 3 bases. The V gene's germline CDR1 is MNHEY and CDR2 SVGAGI.

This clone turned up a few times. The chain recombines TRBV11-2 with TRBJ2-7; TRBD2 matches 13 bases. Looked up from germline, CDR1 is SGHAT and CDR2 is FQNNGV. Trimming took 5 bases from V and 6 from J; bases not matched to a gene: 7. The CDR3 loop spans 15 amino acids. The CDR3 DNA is TGTGCCAGCAGCCCACCGGGACTAGCGGGGATCGAGCAGTACTTC. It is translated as CASSPPGLAGIEQYF.

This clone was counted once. DNA for the CDR3: TGTGCCAGCAGTTACTCAGGGAATGGGAACGAGCAGTACTTC. It codes for CASSYSGNGNEQYF. V is TRBV6-5 and J is TRBJ2-7; D remains ambiguous. CDR1 is MNHEY, CDR2 SVGAGI, per germline. V gave up 0 bases and J gave up 5 bases, with 11 bases separating them. The CDR3 extends over 14 amino acids.

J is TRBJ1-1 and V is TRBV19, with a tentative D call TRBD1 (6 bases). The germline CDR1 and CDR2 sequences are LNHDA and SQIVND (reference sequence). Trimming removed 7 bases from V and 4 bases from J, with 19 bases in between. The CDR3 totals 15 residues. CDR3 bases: TGTGCCAGTAAGGGGGTGACGGAGGGGTTCACTGAAGCTTTCTTT. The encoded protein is CASKGVTEGFTEAFF.

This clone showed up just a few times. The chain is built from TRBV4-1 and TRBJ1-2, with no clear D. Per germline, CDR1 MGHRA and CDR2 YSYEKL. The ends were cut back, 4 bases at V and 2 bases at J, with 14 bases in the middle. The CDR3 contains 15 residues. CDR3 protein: CASSRAAKTNYGYTF. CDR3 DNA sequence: TGCGCCAGCAGCCGCGCAGCAAAGACCAACTATGGCTACACCTTC.

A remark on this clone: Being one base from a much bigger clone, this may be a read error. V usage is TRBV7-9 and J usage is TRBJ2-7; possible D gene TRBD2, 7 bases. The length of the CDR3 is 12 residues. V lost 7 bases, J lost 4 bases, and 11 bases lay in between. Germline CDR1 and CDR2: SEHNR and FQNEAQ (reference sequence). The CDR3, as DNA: TGTGCCAGCACCGAGGGGGGGTACGAGCAGTACTTC. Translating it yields CASTEGGYEQYF.

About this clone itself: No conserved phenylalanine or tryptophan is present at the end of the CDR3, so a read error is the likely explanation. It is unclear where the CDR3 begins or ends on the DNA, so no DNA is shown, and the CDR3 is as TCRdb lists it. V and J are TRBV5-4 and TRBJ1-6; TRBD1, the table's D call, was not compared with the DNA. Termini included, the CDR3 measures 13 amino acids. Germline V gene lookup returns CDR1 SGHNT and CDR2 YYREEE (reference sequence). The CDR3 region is CASSPGPGQGASI.

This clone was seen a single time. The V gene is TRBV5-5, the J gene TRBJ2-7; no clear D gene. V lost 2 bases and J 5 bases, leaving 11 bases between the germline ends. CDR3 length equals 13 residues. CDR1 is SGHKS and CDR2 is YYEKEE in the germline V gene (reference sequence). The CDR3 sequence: CASSLLGVHEQYF. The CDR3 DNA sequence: TGTGCCAGCAGCTTATTAGGAGTCCACGAGCAGTACTTC.

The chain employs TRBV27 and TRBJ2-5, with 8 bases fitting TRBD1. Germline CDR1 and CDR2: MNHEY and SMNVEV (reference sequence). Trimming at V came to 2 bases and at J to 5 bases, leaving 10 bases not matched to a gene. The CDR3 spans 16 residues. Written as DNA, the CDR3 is TGTGCCAGCAGTTTAAATTTGGACAGGGTCCAGGAGACCCAGTACTTC. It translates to CASSLNLDRVQETQYF.

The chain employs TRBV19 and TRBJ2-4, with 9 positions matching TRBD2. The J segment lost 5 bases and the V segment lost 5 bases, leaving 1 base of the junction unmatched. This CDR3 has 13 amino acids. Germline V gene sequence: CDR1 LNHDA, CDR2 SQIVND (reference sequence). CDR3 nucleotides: TGTGCCAGTAGTCAGCGGGGGGAAAACATTCAGTACTTC. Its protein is CASSQRGENIQYF. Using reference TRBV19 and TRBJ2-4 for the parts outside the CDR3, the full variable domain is DGGITQSPKYLFRKEGQNVTLSCEQNLNHDAMYWYRQDPGQGLRLIYYSQIVNDFQKGDIAEGYSVSREKKESFPLTVTSAQKNPTAFYLCASSQRGENIQYFGAGTRLSVL.

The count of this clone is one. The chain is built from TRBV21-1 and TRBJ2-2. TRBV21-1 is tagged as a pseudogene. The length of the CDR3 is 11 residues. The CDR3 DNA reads TGTGCCAGCAGGGTGACCGGGGAGCTGTTTTTT. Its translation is CASRVTGELFF.

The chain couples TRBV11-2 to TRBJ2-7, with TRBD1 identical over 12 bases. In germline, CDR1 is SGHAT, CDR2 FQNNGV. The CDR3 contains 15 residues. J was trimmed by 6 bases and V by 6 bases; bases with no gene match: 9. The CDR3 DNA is TGTGCCAGCAGTTCTAACAGGGACAGGGGGCGCGAGCAGTACTTC. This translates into CASSSNRDRGREQYF.

CDR3 nucleotide sequence: TGTGCCAGCAGCCCGGGCGGGGGGGGCTACACTGAAGCTTTCTTT. It codes for CASSPGGGGYTEAFF. V and J are TRBV9 and TRBJ1-1, with a weak D call TRBD1 (6 bases). In germline, CDR1 is SGDLS, CDR2 YYNGEE. The CDR3 is 15 amino acids. The V and J ends lost 4 bases and 3 bases respectively, with 16 bases between them.